Listed below are T cell receptor beta chains from one sample, sequenced in a study of blood T cells in healthy people across ages. TCRdb redid the calling of the 5' RACE reads with MiXCR, one entry per CDR3 protein. The table lists about 690,000 distinct CDR3 sequences, roughly 43% of them singletons. Sequenced material: blood. The source of these receptors is a man older than 75 in good health. CDR3s include the opening cysteine and the closing phenylalanine or tryptophan. The order of the fields is clone size, V gene, J gene, D gene, CDR3 protein. D genes are given only for firm matches. The size entry is marked missing in some rows and otherwise reads once, few, many or a size class.

>-|TRBV7-9|TRBJ2-6|-
CASSPGQPGANVLTF
>-|TRBV12-3/TRBV12-4|TRBJ2-5|-
CASNGGMGNNLETQYF
>-|TRBV29-1|TRBJ2-1|-
CSARHRDDSYEQFF
>-|TRBV20-1|TRBJ2-7|-
CSARRGSQGTYEQYF
>few|TRBV15|TRBJ2-7|TRBD2
CATSKTSGRYEQYF
>few|TRBV20-1|TRBJ2-5|-
CSARAGFKPGNMETQYF
>-|TRBV28|TRBJ2-5|TRBD1
CASRTTGTGGGETQYF
>-|TRBV7-2|TRBJ2-1|-
CASSPGNRDNGQFF
>few|TRBV10-3|-|TRBD2
CATSGKASGRIHEQYF
>-|TRBV25-1|TRBJ2-7|-
CASSEFGGSSYEQYF
>many|TRBV6-4|TRBJ2-3|TRBD2
CASSEGLAGADTQYF
>-|TRBV28|TRBJ2-5|-
CASSTWDFQETQYF
>many|TRBV28|TRBJ1-1|TRBD1
CASNVFGTGTGRAFF
>-|TRBV19|TRBJ2-1|TRBD2
CASSTGLGARVEQFF
>few|TRBV12-3/TRBV12-4|TRBJ2-7|-
CASSLRGRAYEQYF
>-|TRBV5-5|TRBJ2-1|TRBD2
CASSSGGGSSYNEQFF
>many|TRBV2|TRBJ1-2|-
CASSEAAQNYGYTF
>-|TRBV5-1|TRBJ2-1|-
CASSLVQALGDEQFF
>-|TRBV29-1|TRBJ2-3|TRBD2
CSVVTSGVNTQYF